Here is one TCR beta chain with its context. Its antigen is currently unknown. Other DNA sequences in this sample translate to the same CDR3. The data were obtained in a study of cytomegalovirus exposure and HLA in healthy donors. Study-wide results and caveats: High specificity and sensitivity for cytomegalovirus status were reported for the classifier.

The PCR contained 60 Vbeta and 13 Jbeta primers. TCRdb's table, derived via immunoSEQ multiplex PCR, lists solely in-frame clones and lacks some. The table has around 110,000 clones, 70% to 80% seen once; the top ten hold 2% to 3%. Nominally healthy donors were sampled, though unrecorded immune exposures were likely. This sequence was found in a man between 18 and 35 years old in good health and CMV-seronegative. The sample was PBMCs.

CDR3 sequence: CASSPRQGRTGELFF. CDR3 DNA: TGCGCCAGCAGCCCGAGGCAGGGCCGCACCGGGGAGCTGTTTTTT. V usage is TRBV5-1 and J usage is TRBJ2-2, with D tentatively TRBD1 (5 bases). V dropped 4 bases and J dropped 4 bases, with 14 bases sitting between them. The CDR3 has 15 residues. CDR1 and CDR2 (germline): SGHRS, YFSETQ.